This entry lists 10 T cell receptor beta chains sequenced from one sample in a study of beta chain features in type 1 diabetes. Expressed TCRB transcripts were sequenced because the entire RNA isolate underwent reverse transcription. Here immunoSEQ multiplex PCR was the method, and the copy in TCRdb shows in-frame clones only, minus some. The sample includes about 900,000 clones, 15% to 20% seen only once; the top ten take around 0.02%. Sequenced material: naive CD4+ T cells from blood. Source of these receptors: a woman under 30 in good health.

This chain uses TRBV7-9 with TRBJ2-7; TRBD2 agrees at 8 bases. Germline CDR1 and CDR2: SEHNR and FQNEAQ (reference sequence). Unmatched junction bases numbered 4, after V lost 3 bases and J lost 6 bases. The CDR3 has 13 amino acids. The CDR3 protein is CASSFGLAGEQYF. Written as DNA, the CDR3 is TGTGCCAGCAGCTTTGGCCTAGCGGGCGAGCAGTACTTC.

In its sample, this clone was seen a few times. The genes are TRBV11-2 and TRBJ2-4, with D perhaps matching TRBD1 (5 bases). The CDR3 extends over 14 amino acids. Trimming shortened V by 1 base and J by 5 bases, and 9 bases separated the two germline ends. CDR1 is SGHAT and CDR2 is FQNNGV in the germline V gene. The CDR3 region is CASSLGPGQNIQYF. The CDR3 coding sequence is TGTGCCAGCAGCTTAGGACCAGGGCAAAACATTCAGTACTTC.

This chain uses TRBV4-1 with TRBJ1-5; no clear D. The V and J ends lost 1 base and 4 bases respectively, with 17 bases between them. From germline, CDR1 is MGHRA and CDR2 YSYEKL. This CDR3 has 17 amino acids. The CDR3 loop is CASSQGYRGRQNQPQHF. CDR3 in DNA: TGCGCCAGCAGCCAAGGATATAGAGGGCGGCAGAATCAGCCCCAGCATTTT.

The V call is TRBV6-5, the J call TRBJ2-3; D ambiguous. Deletions cut 6 bases from V and 2 bases from J, with 12 bases between. Germline lookup yields CDR1 MNHEY and CDR2 SVGAGI. The CDR3 has 14 residues. The CDR3 sequence: CASSGRVLTDTQYF. CDR3 coding DNA: TGTGCCAGCAGCGGCCGGGTCCTCACAGATACGCAGTATTTT.

The chain recombines TRBV5-4 with TRBJ2-3, with D possibly being TRBD2 (6 bases). The CDR3 spans 17 residues. Deletions cut 4 bases from V and 2 bases from J, with 20 bases between. Germline V gene sequence: CDR1 SGHNT, CDR2 YYREEE (reference sequence). Here the CDR3 DNA reads TGTGCCAGCAGCATCGCCCTCGGGGGTTACTACACAGATACGCAGTATTTT. It specifies CASSIALGGYYTDTQYF.

The chain links TRBV4-1 to TRBJ2-1; 9 bases match TRBD2. The length of the CDR3 is 15 residues. The V and J ends lost 0 bases and 4 bases, in that order; junction bases with no gene match: 1. Germline-derived CDR1 and CDR2 are MGHRA and YSYEKL. The CDR3 DNA is TGCGCCAGCAGCCAAGAGCGGGAGGGTTACAATGAGCAGTTCTTC. It encodes CASSQEREGYNEQFF.

The chain employs TRBV10-3 and TRBJ1-1; a weak D match, TRBD1 (5 bases). The CDR3 spans 13 residues. V lost 6 bases and J lost 3, with 11 bases in between. The germline CDR1 and CDR2 sequences are ENHRY and SYGVKD. CDR3 loop: CAIRGVEDTEAFF. In nucleotides, the CDR3 is TGTGCCATCAGGGGGGTGGAGGACACTGAAGCTTTCTTT.

The rearrangement uses TRBV4-2 and TRBJ2-7, with 9 bases that match TRBD2. V lost 2 bases, J lost 2 bases, and 7 bases stayed unmatched. This CDR3 contains 16 residues. Germline V gene data show CDR1 as LGHNA and CDR2 as YNFKEQ. Here the CDR3 DNA reads TGTGCCAGCAGCCAAACGACTAGCGGCACCACCTACGAGCAGTACTTC. Translation: CASSQTTSGTTYEQYF.

V usage is TRBV27 and J usage is TRBJ2-5; D may be TRBD1 (5 bases). The CDR3 extends over 15 amino acids. CDR1 MNHEY and CDR2 SMNVEV come from the germline V gene (reference sequence). With 9 bases removed from V and 4 bases from J, the gap between germline ends came to 21 bases. CDR3 region: CASSPSQGGRETQYF. CDR3 nucleotides: TGTGCCAGTTCCCCAAGCCAGGGCGGCCGAGAGACCCAGTACTTC.

V and J are TRBV18 and TRBJ2-1; perhaps D is TRBD1 or TRBD2 (6 bases each). This CDR3 is 14 amino acids long. Germline CDR1 KGHSH, CDR2 LQKENI. V lost 10 bases and J 5 bases, leaving 18 bases between the germline ends. The CDR3 DNA sequence: TGTGCCACGGGGGCGCAGGGGAGTAACAATGAGCAGTTCTTC. Its translation is CATGAQGSNNEQFF. The entire variable domain, with the rest obtained from reference TRBV18 and TRBJ2-1, is as follows: NAGVMQNPRHLVRRRGQEARLRCSPMKGHSHVYWYRQLPEEGLKFMVYLQKENIIDESGMPKERFSAEFPKEGPSILRIQQVVRGDSAAYFCATGAQGSNNEQFFGPGTRLTVL.